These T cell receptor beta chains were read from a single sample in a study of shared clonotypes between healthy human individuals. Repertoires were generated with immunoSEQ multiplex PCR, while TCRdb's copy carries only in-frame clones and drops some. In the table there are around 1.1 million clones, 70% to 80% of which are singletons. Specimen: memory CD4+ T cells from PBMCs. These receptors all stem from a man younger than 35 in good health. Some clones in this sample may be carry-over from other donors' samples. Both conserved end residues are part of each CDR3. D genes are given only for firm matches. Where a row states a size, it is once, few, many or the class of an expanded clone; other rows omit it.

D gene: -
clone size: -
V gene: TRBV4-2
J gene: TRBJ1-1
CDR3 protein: CASSQDYTGTNTEAFF
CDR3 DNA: TGTGCCAGCAGCCAAGATTATACAGGGACTAACACTGAAGCTTTCTTT

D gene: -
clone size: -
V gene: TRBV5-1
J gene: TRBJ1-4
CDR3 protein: CASSLSPNEKLFF
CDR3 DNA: TGCGCCAGCAGCTTGTCTCCTAATGAAAAACTGTTTTTT

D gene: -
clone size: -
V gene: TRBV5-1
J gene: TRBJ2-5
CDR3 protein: CASSLVGPLGTQYF
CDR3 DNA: TGCGCCAGCAGCTTGGTAGGACCACTCGGGACCCAGTACTTC

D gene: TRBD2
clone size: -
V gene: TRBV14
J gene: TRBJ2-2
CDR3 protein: CASSQAMTSFGGELFF
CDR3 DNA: TGTGCCAGCAGCCAAGCGATGACTAGCTTTGGCGGGGAGCTGTTTTTT

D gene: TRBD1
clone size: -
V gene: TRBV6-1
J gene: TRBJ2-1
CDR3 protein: CASSRDSYNEQFF
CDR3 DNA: TGTGCCAGCAGCCGGGACAGTTACAATGAGCAGTTCTTC

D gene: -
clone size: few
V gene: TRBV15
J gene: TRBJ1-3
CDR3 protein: CATTQEASGNTIYF
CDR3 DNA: TGTGCCACCACCCAAGAAGCCTCTGGAAACACCATATATTTT

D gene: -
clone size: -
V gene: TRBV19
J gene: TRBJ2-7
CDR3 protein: CASSIGQASWGEAGDEQYF
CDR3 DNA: TGTGCCAGTAGTATTGGCCAGGCAAGTTGGGGGGAAGCGGGCGACGAGCAGTACTTC

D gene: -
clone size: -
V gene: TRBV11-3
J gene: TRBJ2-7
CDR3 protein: CASSGRSSYEQYF
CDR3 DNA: TGTGCCAGCAGCGGCAGGAGCTCCTACGAGCAGTACTTC

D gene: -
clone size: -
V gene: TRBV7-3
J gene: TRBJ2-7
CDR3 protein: CASSRGARREQYF
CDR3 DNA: TGTGCCAGCAGCCGAGGGGCCCGGAGGGAGCAGTACTTC

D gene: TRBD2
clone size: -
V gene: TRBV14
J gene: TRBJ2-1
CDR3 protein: CASSRALRASGNNEQFF
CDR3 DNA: TGTGCCAGCAGCAGGGCCCTCCGTGCTAGCGGGAACAATGAGCAGTTCTTC

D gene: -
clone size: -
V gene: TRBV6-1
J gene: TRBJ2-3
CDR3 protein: CASSVTGRYTDTQYF
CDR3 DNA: TGTGCCAGCAGTGTGACGGGGCGGTACACAGATACGCAGTATTTT

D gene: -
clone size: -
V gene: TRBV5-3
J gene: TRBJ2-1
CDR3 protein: CARSSKVRATYNEQFF
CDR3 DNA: TGTGCCAGAAGCTCTAAGGTGCGGGCGACGTACAATGAGCAGTTCTTC

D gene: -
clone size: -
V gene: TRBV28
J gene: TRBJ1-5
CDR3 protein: CASSWRRVDPQHF
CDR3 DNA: TGTGCCAGCAGTTGGCGGCGAGTAGATCCCCAGCATTTT

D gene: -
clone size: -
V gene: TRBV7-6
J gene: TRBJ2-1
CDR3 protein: CASSSRSLGNEQFF
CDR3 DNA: TGTGCCAGCAGCTCTCGGAGTCTGGGCAATGAGCAGTTCTTC

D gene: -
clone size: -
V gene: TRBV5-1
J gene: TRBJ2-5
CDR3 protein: CASSFSGTSGETQYF
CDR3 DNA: TGCGCCAGCAGCTTCTCCGGGACCTCAGGGGAGACCCAGTACTTC

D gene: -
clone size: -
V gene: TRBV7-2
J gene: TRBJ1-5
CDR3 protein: CASSPQRENQPQHF
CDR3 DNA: TGTGCCAGCAGCCCCCAGAGGGAGAATCAGCCCCAGCATTTT

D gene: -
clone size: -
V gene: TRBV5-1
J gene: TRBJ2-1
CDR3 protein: CASSSDSPEYNEQFF
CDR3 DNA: TGCGCCAGCAGCTCTGACAGCCCAGAGTACAATGAGCAGTTCTTC

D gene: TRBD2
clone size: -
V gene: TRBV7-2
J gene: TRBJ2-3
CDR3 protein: CASSTGLAGEPDTQYF
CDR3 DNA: TGTGCCAGCAGCACGGGACTAGCGGGAGAACCAGATACGCAGTATTTT

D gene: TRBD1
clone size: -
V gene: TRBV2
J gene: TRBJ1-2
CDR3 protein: CASSEPGGWGYTF
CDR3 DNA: TGTGCCAGCAGTGAACCAGGGGGCTGGGGCTACACCTTC

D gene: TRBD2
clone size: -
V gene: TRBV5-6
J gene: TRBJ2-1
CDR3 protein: CASSLGAGAGNEQFF
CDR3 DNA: TGTGCCAGCAGCTTGGGAGCGGGAGCAGGGAATGAGCAGTTCTTC

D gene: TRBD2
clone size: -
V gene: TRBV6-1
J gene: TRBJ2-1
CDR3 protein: CASSEAPASGGYNEQFF
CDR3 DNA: TGTGCCAGCAGTGAAGCCCCCGCTAGCGGGGGGTACAATGAGCAGTTCTTC

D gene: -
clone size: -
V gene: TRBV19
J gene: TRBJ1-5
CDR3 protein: CASSSRVPAGINQPQHF
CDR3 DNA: TGTGCCAGTAGCTCAAGGGTCCCTGCAGGCATCAATCAGCCCCAGCATTTT

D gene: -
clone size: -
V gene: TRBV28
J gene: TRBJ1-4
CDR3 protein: CASSSTPGLFYEKLFF
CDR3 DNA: TGTGCCAGCAGCTCTACCCCGGGACTATTCTATGAAAAACTGTTTTTT

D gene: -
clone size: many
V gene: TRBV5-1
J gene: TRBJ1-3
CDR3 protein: CASSPDDGSGNTIYF
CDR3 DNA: TGCGCCAGCAGCCCGGACGACGGCTCTGGAAACACCATATATTTT

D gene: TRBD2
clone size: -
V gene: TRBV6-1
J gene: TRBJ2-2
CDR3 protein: CASSEGTSEDTGELFF
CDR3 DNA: TGTGCCAGCAGTGAAGGGACTAGCGAGGACACCGGGGAGCTGTTTTTT

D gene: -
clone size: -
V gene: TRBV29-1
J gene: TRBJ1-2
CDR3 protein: CSVDRGRYGYTF
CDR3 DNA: TGCAGCGTTGACCGGGGCCGCTATGGCTACACCTTC

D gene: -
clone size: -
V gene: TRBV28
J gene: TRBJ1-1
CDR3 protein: CASSLSPGGRTEAFF
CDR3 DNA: TGTGCCAGCAGTTTATCCCCCGGGGGGCGGACTGAAGCTTTCTTT

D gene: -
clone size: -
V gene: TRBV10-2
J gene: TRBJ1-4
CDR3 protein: CASSGRGTKEKLFF
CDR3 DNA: TGCGCCAGCAGTGGGAGGGGCACGAAGGAAAAACTGTTTTTT

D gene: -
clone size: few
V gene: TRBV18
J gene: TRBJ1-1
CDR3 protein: CASSPPGQFEAFF
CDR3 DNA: TGTGCCAGCTCACCCCCGGGACAATTTGAAGCTTTCTTT

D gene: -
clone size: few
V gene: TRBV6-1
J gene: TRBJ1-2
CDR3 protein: CASREGRISGTPYGYTF
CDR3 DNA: TGTGCCAGCAGAGAAGGCCGGATAAGCGGGACACCCTATGGCTACACCTTC

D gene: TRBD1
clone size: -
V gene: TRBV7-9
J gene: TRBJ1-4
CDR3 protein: CASSLGDRGPNEKLFF
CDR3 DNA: TGTGCCAGCAGCTTAGGCGACAGGGGGCCAAATGAAAAACTGTTTTTT

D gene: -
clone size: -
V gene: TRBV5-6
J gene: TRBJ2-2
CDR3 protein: CASSPKGARGATTGELFF
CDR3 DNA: TGTGCCAGCAGCCCCAAAGGGGCTCGGGGGGCGACCACCGGGGAGCTGTTTTTT

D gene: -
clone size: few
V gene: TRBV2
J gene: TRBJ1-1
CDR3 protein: CASSVFGGAFF
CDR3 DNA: TGTGCCAGCAGTGTGTTCGGCGGAGCTTTCTTT